This is a list of T cell receptor beta chains from one sample in a study of T cell repertoires in cytomegalovirus infection. TCRdb reprocessed the reads with MiXCR, giving one entry per CDR3 protein. The sample yields some 700,000 distinct CDR3 sequences, 35% seen once. Material for sequencing was PBMCs. The receptor set was obtained from a human donor in good health (CMV status not recorded). Some clones in this sample may be carry-over from other donors' samples. Both conserved end residues are part of each CDR3. A D gene is named only where the DNA matches it firmly. Clone size is shown for a subset of rows, as once, few, many or a class of expanded clone.

clone_size	v_call	j_call	d_call	cdr3_aa	cdr3_nt
NA	TRBV28	TRBJ1-2	NA	CASSPRPGGNYGYTF	TGTGCCAGCAGCCCCCGCCCCGGAGGGAACTATGGCTACACCTTC
NA	TRBV20-1	TRBJ2-1	TRBD1	CSVSTGLGWVSYNEQFF	TGCAGTGTTTCGACAGGGTTGGGTTGGGTCTCCTACAATGAGCAGTTCTTC
few	TRBV28	TRBJ1-5	TRBD1	CASSLSGTGHQPQHF	TGTGCCAGCAGTTTATCCGGGACAGGGCATCAGCCCCAGCATTTT
few	TRBV20-1	TRBJ2-3	TRBD2	CSSSPGLAGEPSTDTQYF	TGCAGCTCCTCTCCGGGACTAGCGGGGGAACCTAGCACAGATACGCAGTATTTT
many	TRBV7-4	TRBJ2-3	NA	CASSRGVGGTDTQYF	TGTGCCAGCAGCCGAGGCGTCGGGGGCACAGATACGCAGTATTTT
NA	TRBV7-9	TRBJ1-4	NA	CASSLPFTNEKLFF	TGTGCCAGCAGCTTACCCTTTACTAATGAAAAACTGTTTTTT
NA	TRBV20-1	TRBJ1-5	NA	CSAKDGGDNQPQHF	TGCAGTGCTAAGGATGGGGGGGACAATCAGCCCCAGCATTTT
few	TRBV28	TRBJ1-2	NA	CASSPVRQSNYGYTF	TGTGCCAGCAGTCCCGTACGACAGTCTAACTATGGCTACACCTTC
NA	TRBV20-1	TRBJ1-4	NA	CGGRGTNEKLFF	TGCGGTGGTCGAGGCACTAATGAAAAACTGTTTTTT
NA	TRBV7-2	TRBJ2-1	NA	CASSRPVGIGYNEQFF	TGTGCCAGCAGCCGCCCGGTAGGGATCGGCTACAATGAGCAGTTCTTC
NA	TRBV4-1	TRBJ1-2	NA	CASSPTVTAEYGYTF	TGCGCCAGCAGCCCTACGGTAACAGCGGAATATGGCTACACCTTC